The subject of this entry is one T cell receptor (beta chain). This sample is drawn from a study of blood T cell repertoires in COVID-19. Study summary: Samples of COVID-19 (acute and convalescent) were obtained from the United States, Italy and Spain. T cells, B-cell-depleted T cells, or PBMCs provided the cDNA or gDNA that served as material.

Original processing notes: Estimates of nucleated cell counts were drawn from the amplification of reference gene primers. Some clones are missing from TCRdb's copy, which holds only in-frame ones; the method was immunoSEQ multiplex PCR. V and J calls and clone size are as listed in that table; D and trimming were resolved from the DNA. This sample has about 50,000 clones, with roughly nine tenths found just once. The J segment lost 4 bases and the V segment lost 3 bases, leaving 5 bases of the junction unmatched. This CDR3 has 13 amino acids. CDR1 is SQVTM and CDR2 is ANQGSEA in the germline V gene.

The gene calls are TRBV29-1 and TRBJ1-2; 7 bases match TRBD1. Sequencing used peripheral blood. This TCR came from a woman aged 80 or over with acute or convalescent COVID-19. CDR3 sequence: CSVDPGGFYGYTF. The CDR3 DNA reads TGCAGCGTTGATCCAGGGGGGTTCTATGGCTACACCTTC.